What follows are 3 T cell receptor beta chains derived from one specimen sequenced in a study of blood T cell repertoires in COVID-19. Sequencing used immunoSEQ multiplex PCR; TCRdb keeps in-frame clones, though not all of them. The repertoire has about 250,000 clones, roughly 89% of them found once; the top ten carry 4%. The material sequenced was PBMCs or T cells enriched from blood (not recorded which). All receptors derive from a woman in her 30s with acute COVID-19.

The chain couples TRBV9 to TRBJ2-1; TRBD2 is a possible D gene (6 bases). V lost 7 bases and J lost 0, with 17 bases in between. This CDR3 region has 16 residues. Germline loops: CDR1 SGDLS, CDR2 YYNGEE. For the CDR3, the DNA is TGTGCCAGCGGCGAGAGCGGGTCGAGCTCCTACAATGAGCAGTTCTTC. This gives the protein CASGESGSSSYNEQFF.

J is TRBJ1-3 and V is TRBV7-9; D might be TRBD1 (6 bases). The CDR3 has 19 residues. Germline loops: CDR1 SEHNR, CDR2 FQNEAQ (reference sequence). V lost 3 bases and J lost 0, with 21 bases in between. The CDR3 spells CASSFQGGSALGSGNTIYF. The CDR3 nucleotides are TGTGCCAGCAGCTTTCAAGGGGGATCCGCGTTAGGCTCTGGAAACACCATATATTTT.

The V gene is TRBV6-5, the J gene TRBJ2-7; D perhaps matches TRBD2 (7 bases). The CDR3 has 16 residues. Germline lookup yields CDR1 MNHEY and CDR2 SVGAGI. Trimming removed 0 bases from V and 6 bases from J, with 18 bases in between. CDR3 DNA sequence: TGTGCCAGCAGTTACTCGATCCGGGGGGCGCGTTCCGAGCAGTACTTC. Encoded protein: CASSYSIRGARSEQYF.